The 11 T cell receptor beta chains presented below share a single source sample, sequenced in a study of T cells after yellow fever vaccination. TCRdb reanalysed the 5' RACE reads using MiXCR and keeps one entry per CDR3 protein. The sample holds under 300,000 distinct CDR3 sequences; 10% to 15% are singletons and the top ten take 0.4% to 0.65%. The starting material was CD4+ T cells sorted from PBMCs, obtained 45 days after the yellow fever booster vaccination. These receptors all stem from a man aged 25 to 40 who received the YFV17D yellow fever vaccine.

This clonotype was seen repeatedly, ten times or more. The rearrangement joins TRBV4-3 to TRBJ2-7; D is possibly TRBD1 (5 bases). Trimming pared 0 bases from V and 1 base from J, leaving 13 bases between. CDR3 length equals 16 residues. Germline V gene lookup returns CDR1 LGHNA and CDR2 YSLEER. The CDR3 is CASSQDQGIASYEQYF. The CDR3 coding sequence is TGCGCCAGCAGCCAAGATCAGGGTATCGCATCCTACGAGCAGTACTTC.

The chain employs TRBV12-3 or TRBV12-4 and TRBJ1-2; possibly TRBD1 for D (5 bases). V was pared by 2 bases and J by 8 bases, with 12 bases between. The CDR3 loop spans 13 amino acids. CDR3 sequence (DNA): TGTGCCAGCAGTTTATGTCGGAGGGACGGCTACACCTTC. This translates into CASSLCRRDGYTF.

V is TRBV3-1 and J is TRBJ1-1; 7 nucleotides agree with TRBD1. CDR3 length: 13 amino acids. V lost 5 bases, J lost 4 bases, and 4 bases stayed unmatched. CDR1 LGHDT and CDR2 YNNKEL come from the germline V gene (reference sequence). The CDR3 loop is CASSWRQGTEAFF. CDR3 nucleotide sequence: TGTGCCAGCAGCTGGAGACAGGGCACTGAAGCTTTCTTT.

A note on this clonotype: Its ends do not fully match the called genes, so a read error is possible. The chain carries TRBV20-1 and TRBJ1-5, with D tentatively TRBD1 (6 bases). The germline V gene encodes CDR1 DFQATT and CDR2 SNEGSKA (reference sequence). The CDR3 loop spans 14 amino acids. The CDR3 loop reads CSANHGQRLGSQHF. The CDR3 nucleotides are TGCAGCGCTAACCACGGACAGCGCCTTGGGTCCCAGCATTTT.

This clonotype was picked up one time. This rearrangement joins TRBV5-6 to TRBJ2-4; 13 bases match TRBD2. This CDR3 is built from 18 residues. Germline V gives CDR1 SGHDT, CDR2 YYEEEE. V lost 4 bases, J lost 1 base, and 8 bases stayed unmatched. In nucleotides, the CDR3 is TGTGCCAGCAGCATAAGGACTAGCGGGAGACTCGCCAAAAACATTCAGTACTTC. Its protein is CASSIRTSGRLAKNIQYF.

The genes are TRBV3-1 and TRBJ2-1; TRBD2 agrees at 7 bases. From germline, CDR1 is LGHDT and CDR2 YNNKEL (reference sequence). CDR3 length equals 16 residues. V lost 3 bases to trimming and J lost 0 bases; unmatched junction nucleotides: 5. The CDR3 sequence: CASSHQRGSSYNEQFF. The CDR3 coding sequence is TGTGCCAGCAGCCACCAGCGGGGAAGCTCCTACAATGAGCAGTTCTTC.

This clonotype was seen a few times. The CDR3 spells CASSYQGIGYTF. The CDR3 region has the DNA TGTGCCAGCAGTTACCAGGGTATTGGCTACACCTTC. The rearrangement links TRBV6-6 to TRBJ1-2, with D perhaps TRBD1 (5 bases). The germline V gene encodes CDR1 MNHNY and CDR2 SVGAGI (reference sequence). V was cut by 2 bases and J by 7 bases, with 8 bases left in between. The CDR3 length is 12 residues.

The J gene is TRBJ2-1, the V gene TRBV3-1; D is ambiguous. Germline lookup yields CDR1 LGHDT and CDR2 YNNKEL (reference sequence). With 1 base removed from V and 7 bases from J, the gap between germline ends came to 11 bases. This CDR3 comprises 14 residues. The CDR3 is CASSQGVRRNEQFF. Here the CDR3 DNA reads TGTGCCAGCAGCCAAGGGGTCAGGCGGAATGAGCAGTTCTTC.

This clonotype has more than one count but fewer than ten. CDR3 coding DNA: TGTGCCAGCACCCAGGGAAAGGAGCAGTACTTC. Its translation: CASTQGKEQYF. This chain joins TRBV6-2 or TRBV6-3 and TRBJ2-7, with D possibly being TRBD1 (5 bases). This CDR3 is built from 11 residues. V lost 7 bases, J lost 7 bases, and 11 bases lay in between. Germline CDR1 is MNHEY and CDR2 is SVGEGT.

This clonotype was seen a few times. This CDR3 reads CSVVGGASWSDEQFF. The CDR3 DNA follows: TGCAGCGTAGTGGGGGGGGCTAGCTGGTCGGATGAGCAGTTCTTC. The V call is TRBV29-1, the J call TRBJ2-1; D perhaps matches TRBD2 (7 bases). The V gene lost 6 bases and the J gene lost 8 bases, with 23 bases spanning the gap. The CDR3 sequence is 15 residues long. In germline, CDR1 is SQVTM, CDR2 ANQGSEA.

This clonotype was counted many times. The V gene is TRBV18, the J gene TRBJ2-5, with D possibly TRBD2 on 5 matching bases. The CDR3 is 15 amino acids. V lost 0 bases and J lost 1, with 9 bases in between. CDR1 and CDR2 (germline): KGHSH, LQKENI. The CDR3 sequence: CASSPPSGSQETQYF. The CDR3 nucleotides are TGTGCCAGCTCACCACCCTCGGGGTCCCAAGAGACCCAGTACTTC.